The 26 T cell receptor beta chains below were found in one sample sequenced in a study of a mutant IDH1 vaccine in newly diagnosed glioma. The data were produced by immunoSEQ multiplex PCR, yet TCRdb's version contains in-frame clones alone and is incomplete. The table includes tens of thousands of clones, about 75% detected once. The time point: week 47, end of study. The content of each vaccine dose was 300 ug of mutant IDH1 20-mer peptide, and topical imiquimod accompanied it. These receptors' antigens are unknown. The sequences come from PBMCs, collected from a glioma patient whose treatment included an IDH1 peptide vaccine. These receptors were taken from a man in his forties with glioma.

The chain couples TRBV11-3 to TRBJ2-3; perhaps TRBD2 as D (5 bases). Germline V gives CDR1 SGHNT, CDR2 YENEEA. The CDR3 totals 14 residues. The V and J ends lost 3 bases and 4 bases respectively, with 11 bases between them. The CDR3 DNA reads as TGTGCCAGCAGCTTTGGTGCGGGTCCAGATACGCAGTATTTT. Its protein product is CASSFGAGPDTQYF.

The chain recombines TRBV5-1 with TRBJ2-2, with D unresolved. Germline CDR1 reads SGHRS; CDR2 reads YFSETQ. V was clipped by 4 bases and J by 0 bases, with 10 bases between them. CDR3 size: 15 residues. The CDR3 here is CASSPGTSNTGELFF. The CDR3 region has the DNA TGCGCCAGCAGCCCCGGTACTTCGAACACCGGGGAGCTGTTTTTT.

The chain is built from TRBV5-6 and TRBJ2-5; D possibly corresponds to TRBD1 (6 bases). Germline assignment: CDR1 SGHDT and CDR2 YYEEEE. The CDR3 has 13 residues. V lost 5 bases and J lost 1, with 9 bases in between. CDR3 nucleotides: TGTGCCAGCAGGTCGACAGGCCAAGAGACCCAGTACTTC. It is translated as CASRSTGQETQYF.

V and J are TRBV6-5 and TRBJ2-7, with 7 nucleotides matching TRBD2. V lost 2 bases to trimming and J lost 6 bases; unmatched junction nucleotides: 4. The CDR3 sequence is 13 residues long. Germline V gives CDR1 MNHEY, CDR2 SVGAGI. CDR3 sequence (DNA): TGTGCCAGCAGTTACCCGGGAGGAGGCGAGCAGTACGTC. It is translated as CASSYPGGGEQYV.

V usage is TRBV5-4 and J usage is TRBJ1-2; D gene ambiguous. The CDR3 covers 15 residues. Germline CDR1 is SGHNT and CDR2 is YYREEE (reference sequence). V was trimmed by 3 bases and J by 0 bases, leaving 12 bases between them. As DNA, the CDR3 is TGTGCCAGCAGCTCCCACCCTTTAGCTAACTATGGCTACACCTTC. Translated, it gives CASSSHPLANYGYTF.

The chain joins TRBV6-5 to TRBJ2-3; 7 positions agree with TRBD2. Germline V gene lookup returns CDR1 MNHEY and CDR2 SVGAGI. This CDR3 has 16 residues. Losses at the gene ends were 2 bases for V and 0 bases for J; bases not matched to a gene: 5. CDR3 in DNA: TGTGCCAGCAGTTACGAAGCGGGATTTAGCACAGATACGCAGTATTTT. Translated, it gives CASSYEAGFSTDTQYF.

In its sample, this clone was seen once. V usage is TRBV10-3 and J usage is TRBJ1-2, with D hard to call. Germline lookup yields CDR1 ENHRY and CDR2 SYGVKD. CDR3 size: 16 residues. V was pared by 0 bases and J by 3 bases, with 14 bases between. The CDR3 DNA reads as TGTGCCATCAGTGAGTCGACGGCAGCCAACCACTATGGCTACACCTTC. Translated, it gives CAISESTAANHYGYTF.

This clone occurred a few times. The gene calls are TRBV28 and TRBJ2-7; 8 positions agree with TRBD1. J was trimmed by 0 bases and V by 6 bases; bases with no gene match: 7. This CDR3 has 15 amino acids. CDR1 is MDHEN and CDR2 is SYDVKM in the germline V gene. CDR3 residues: CASRLDRASSYEQYF. The DNA of the CDR3 is TGTGCCAGCAGATTGGACAGGGCAAGCTCCTACGAGCAGTACTTC.

The chain employs TRBV29-1 and TRBJ1-1; the D is unclear. V was clipped by 4 bases and J by 0 bases, with 9 bases between them. The CDR3 sequence is 13 residues long. The V gene's germline CDR1 is SQVTM and CDR2 ANQGSEA. The CDR3 DNA follows: TGCAGCGTTGGGGAGATACTGAACACTGAAGCTTTCTTT. Translating gives CSVGEILNTEAFF.

In this sample, this clone turned up once. This rearrangement joins TRBV7-6 to TRBJ2-3; D might be TRBD1 or TRBD2, each matching 5 bases. The CDR3 has 14 residues. Trimming took off 5 bases at V and 2 bases at J, with 11 bases between the two ends. Germline V lookup: CDR1 SGHVS, CDR2 FNYEAQ. The CDR3 DNA reads TGTGCCAGCAGCCCCCGGGGCTCCACAGATACGCAGTATTTT. Its translation is CASSPRGSTDTQYF. The full variable domain, with the rest looked up from reference TRBV7-6 and TRBJ2-3, is GAGVSQSPRYKVTKRGQDVALRCDPISGHVSLYWYRQALGQGPEFLTYFNYEAQQDKSGLPNDRFSAERPEGSISTLTIQRTEQRDSAMYRCASSPRGSTDTQYFGPGTRLTVL.

V and J are TRBV27 and TRBJ1-1, with TRBD1 as a possible D gene (6 bases). The CDR3 sequence is 13 residues long. With 3 bases removed from V and 5 bases from J, the gap between germline ends came to 10 bases. Per germline, CDR1 MNHEY and CDR2 SMNVEV (reference sequence). The CDR3 spells CASSFGGGTEAFF. DNA of the CDR3: TGTGCCAGCAGTTTCGGGGGCGGAACTGAAGCTTTCTTT.

This sequence joins TRBV5-1 and TRBJ2-3; D is unresolved. This CDR3 contains 14 residues. The germline V gene has CDR1 SGHRS and CDR2 YFSETQ. Deletions cut 2 bases from V and 2 bases from J, with 9 bases between. CDR3 DNA: TGCGCCAGCAGCTTTCAATCCTACACAGATACGCAGTATTTT. Amino acid sequence: CASSFQSYTDTQYF.

The genes are TRBV6-5 and TRBJ2-1, with D possibly TRBD2 on 6 matching bases. The germline V and J ends were trimmed by 0 bases and 8 bases, with 11 bases remaining between them. The V gene's germline CDR1 is MNHEY and CDR2 SVGAGI. This CDR3 spans 14 amino acids. CDR3 region: CASSYSFPSDEQFF. CDR3 nucleotides: TGTGCCAGCAGTTACTCATTCCCTAGCGATGAGCAGTTCTTC.

The gene calls are TRBV9 and TRBJ2-3; D could derive from TRBD1 or TRBD2 (5 bases each). The germline V and J ends were trimmed by 2 bases and 0 bases, with 16 bases remaining between them. The CDR3 has 17 residues. Germline CDR1 reads SGDLS; CDR2 reads YYNGEE. The CDR3 DNA is TGTGCCAGCAGCGTCAACCGAGTCGGGGCTAGCACAGATACGCAGTATTTT. This encodes CASSVNRVGASTDTQYF.

The chain recombines TRBV7-9 with TRBJ1-2; D is unresolved. V lost 0 bases to trimming and J lost 0 bases, with 5 bases between them. Germline V gene sequence: CDR1 SEHNR, CDR2 FQNEAQ (reference sequence). The CDR3 has 14 residues. CDR3 residues: CASSLAGTNYGYTF. Written as DNA, the CDR3 is TGTGCCAGCAGCTTAGCCGGCACTAACTATGGCTACACCTTC.

The rearrangement uses TRBV6-1 and TRBJ2-7; D gene ambiguous. There are 13 residues in the CDR3. V was cut by 4 bases and J by 2 bases, with 9 bases left in between. Germline loops: CDR1 MNHNS, CDR2 SASEGT. The CDR3 nucleotides are TGTGCCAGCAGTGTTGAGATTACCTACGAGCAGTACTTC. Amino acid sequence: CASSVEITYEQYF.

This clone was seen a few times. The CDR3: CASSPNYRGHHGYTF. CDR3 nucleotides: TGCGCCAGCAGCCCAAATTACAGGGGGCATCATGGCTACACCTTC. This chain uses TRBV4-3 with TRBJ1-2, with 9 bases identical to TRBD1. CDR1 is LGHNA, CDR2 YSLEER, per germline. V trimming: 4 bases; J trimming: 6 bases; junction bases outside the gene matches: 9. The CDR3 has 15 amino acids.

This clone was detected once. The chain carries TRBV14 and TRBJ2-1; D unresolved. Trimming cost V 4 bases and J 3 bases, with 4 bases left between them. This CDR3 region has 12 residues. CDR1 is SGHDN, CDR2 FVKESK, per germline. DNA for the CDR3: TGTGCCAGCAGCCCGTTCTACAATGAGCAGTTCTTC. The encoded protein is CASSPFYNEQFF.

The chain has TRBV11-3 and TRBJ2-3, with D perhaps matching TRBD2 (6 bases). V was trimmed by 1 base and J by 6 bases, leaving 11 bases between them. Germline V gene sequence: CDR1 SGHNT, CDR2 YENEEA. The CDR3 has 14 residues. The CDR3 reads CASSLGPSEDTQYF. CDR3 coding DNA: TGTGCCAGCAGCTTAGGTCCTAGCGAGGATACGCAGTATTTT.

The chain carries TRBV7-9 and TRBJ1-6, with 9 nucleotides matching TRBD1. V lost 1 base to trimming and J lost 7 bases; unmatched junction nucleotides: 8. The CDR3 spans 17 residues. Germline V gene lookup returns CDR1 SEHNR and CDR2 FQNEAQ (reference sequence). CDR3 nucleotides: TGTGCCAGCAGCTTAGGGTTGGACAGGGGAGGAAATTCACCCCTCCACTTT. It translates to CASSLGLDRGGNSPLHF.

This chain joins TRBV19 and TRBJ1-1, with TRBD1 matching 7 bases. CDR1 is LNHDA and CDR2 is SQIVND in the germline V gene (reference sequence). The CDR3 consists of 14 residues. V was pared by 5 bases and J by 5 bases, with 8 bases of the junction left unmatched. The CDR3 here is CASSPDRAHTEAFF. The CDR3 nucleotides read TGTGCCAGTAGTCCCGACAGGGCTCATACTGAAGCTTTCTTT. Full variable domain (rest looked up from reference TRBV19 and TRBJ1-1): DGGITQSPKYLFRKEGQNVTLSCEQNLNHDAMYWYRQDPGQGLRLIYYSQIVNDFQKGDIAEGYSVSREKKESFPLTVTSAQKNPTAFYLCASSPDRAHTEAFFGQGTRLTVV.

The V and J genes are TRBV6-4 and TRBJ2-7; TRBD2 matches at 9 bases. Germline V gives CDR1 MRHNA, CDR2 SNTAGT. The CDR3 loop spans 15 amino acids. Trimming removed 0 bases from V and 3 bases from J; junction bases left unmatched: 3. CDR3 in amino acids: CASSDSIAGDYEQYF. DNA for the CDR3: TGTGCCAGCAGTGACTCGATAGCGGGGGACTACGAGCAGTACTTC.

V gene TRBV4-1 combines with J gene TRBJ2-1; D uncertain. Germline V gene lookup returns CDR1 MGHRA and CDR2 YSYEKL. Trimming took off 2 bases at V and 0 bases at J, with 14 bases between the two ends. The CDR3 extends over 17 amino acids. For the CDR3, the DNA is TGCGCCAGCAGCCAACTCGCCATTTTGAGCTCCTACAATGAGCAGTTCTTC. Protein sequence: CASSQLAILSSYNEQFF.

In this sample, this clone turned up a few times. This rearrangement joins TRBV28 to TRBJ2-2; 9 nucleotides line up with TRBD2. The CDR3 spans 16 residues. Germline trimming cut 5 bases from V and 0 bases from J; bases unmatched to any gene: 4. Germline V lookup: CDR1 MDHEN, CDR2 SYDVKM. CDR3 DNA sequence: TGTGCCAGCAGTCGGACTAGCGCGACGAACACCGGGGAGCTGTTTTTT. This encodes CASSRTSATNTGELFF.

The V call is TRBV10-3, the J call TRBJ2-5; 14 positions agree with TRBD2. J gave up 5 bases and V 6 bases, and 5 bases lay outside the gene matches. CDR1 is ENHRY, CDR2 SYGVKD, per germline. The CDR3 has 15 residues. The CDR3: CAIRARLAGGETQYF. In DNA form, the CDR3 reads TGTGCCATCAGGGCCCGACTAGCGGGAGGGGAGACCCAGTACTTC.

V is TRBV7-2 and J is TRBJ2-1, with 7 nucleotides matching TRBD2. Germline lookup yields CDR1 SGHTA and CDR2 FQGNSA. V was pared by 5 bases and J by 8 bases, with 12 bases of the junction left unmatched. This CDR3 is built from 15 residues. The CDR3 DNA sequence: TGTGCCAGCAGCAGACGACGCGGGAGTTATGATGAGCAGTTCTTC. This encodes CASSRRRGSYDEQFF.